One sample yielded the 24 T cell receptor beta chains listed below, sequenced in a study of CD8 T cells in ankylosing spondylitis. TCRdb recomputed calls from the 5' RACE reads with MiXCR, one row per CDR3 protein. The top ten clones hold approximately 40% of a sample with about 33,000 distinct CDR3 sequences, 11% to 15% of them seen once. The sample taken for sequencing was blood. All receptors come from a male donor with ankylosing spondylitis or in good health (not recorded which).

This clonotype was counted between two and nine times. The CDR3 here is CASNDGTSGYNEQFF. The CDR3 DNA is TGTGCCAGCAACGACGGAACTAGCGGTTACAATGAGCAGTTCTTC. The rearrangement links TRBV6-2 or TRBV6-3 to TRBJ2-1; 8 nucleotides line up with TRBD2. Germline trimming cut 7 bases from V and 4 bases from J; bases unmatched to any gene: 9. Per germline, CDR1 MNHEY and CDR2 SVGEGT. CDR3 length: 15 residues.

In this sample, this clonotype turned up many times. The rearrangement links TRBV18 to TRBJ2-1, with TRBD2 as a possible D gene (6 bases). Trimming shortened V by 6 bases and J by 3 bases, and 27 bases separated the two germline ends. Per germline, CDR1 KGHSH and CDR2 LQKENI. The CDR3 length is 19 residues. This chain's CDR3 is CASSRRRDLLDSFYNEQFF. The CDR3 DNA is TGTGCCAGCTCCCGGAGGAGGGATCTCCTTGATAGTTTCTACAATGAGCAGTTCTTC.

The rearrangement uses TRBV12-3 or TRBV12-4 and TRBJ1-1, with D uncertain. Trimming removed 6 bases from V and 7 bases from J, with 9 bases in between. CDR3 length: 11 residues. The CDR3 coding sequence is TGTGCCAGCAGGGTGACAAATGAAGCTTTCTTT. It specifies CASRVTNEAFF.

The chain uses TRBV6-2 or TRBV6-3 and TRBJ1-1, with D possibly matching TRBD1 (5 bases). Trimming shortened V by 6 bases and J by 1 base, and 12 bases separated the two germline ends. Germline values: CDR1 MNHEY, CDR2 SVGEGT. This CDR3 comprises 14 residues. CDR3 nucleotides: TGTGCCAGCAGATCCGGGACTTCGAACACTGAAGCTTTCTTT. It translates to CASRSGTSNTEAFF.

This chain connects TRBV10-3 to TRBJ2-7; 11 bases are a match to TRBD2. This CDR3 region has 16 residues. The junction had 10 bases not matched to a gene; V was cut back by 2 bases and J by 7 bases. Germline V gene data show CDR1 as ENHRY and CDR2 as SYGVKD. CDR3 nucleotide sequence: TGTGCCATCAGTGAGACTAGCGGGAGATCTGTGGAAGAGCAGTACTTC. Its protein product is CAISETSGRSVEEQYF.

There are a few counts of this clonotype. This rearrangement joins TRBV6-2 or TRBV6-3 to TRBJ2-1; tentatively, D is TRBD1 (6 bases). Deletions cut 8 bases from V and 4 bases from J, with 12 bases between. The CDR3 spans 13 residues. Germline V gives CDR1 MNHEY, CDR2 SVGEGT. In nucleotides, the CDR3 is TGTGCCAGCGGACAGACAATTTACAATGAGCAGTTCTTC. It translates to CASGQTIYNEQFF.

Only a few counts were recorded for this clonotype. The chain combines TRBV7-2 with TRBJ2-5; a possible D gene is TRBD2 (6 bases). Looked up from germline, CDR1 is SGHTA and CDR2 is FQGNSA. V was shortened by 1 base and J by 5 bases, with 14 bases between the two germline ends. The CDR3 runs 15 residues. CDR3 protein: CASSLVPSRGETQYF. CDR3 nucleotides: TGTGCCAGCAGCTTAGTTCCTAGCCGGGGGGAGACCCAGTACTTC.

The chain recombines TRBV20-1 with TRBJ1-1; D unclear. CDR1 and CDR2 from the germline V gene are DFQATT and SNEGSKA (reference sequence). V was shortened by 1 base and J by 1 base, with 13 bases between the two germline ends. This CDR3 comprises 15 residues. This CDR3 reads CSARAGRVSNTEAFF. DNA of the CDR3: TGCAGTGCTAGAGCCGGACGCGTCTCGAACACTGAAGCTTTCTTT.

The CDR3 nucleotides read TGTGCCGGGACCCGGGACAGGGGATACAATGAGCAGTTCTTC. It yields the protein CAGTRDRGYNEQFF. The gene calls are TRBV30 and TRBJ2-1; TRBD1 agrees at 10 bases. Trimming took 8 bases from V and 4 from J; bases not matched to a gene: 8. This CDR3 is built from 14 residues. Per germline, CDR1 GTSNPN and CDR2 SVGIG (reference sequence).

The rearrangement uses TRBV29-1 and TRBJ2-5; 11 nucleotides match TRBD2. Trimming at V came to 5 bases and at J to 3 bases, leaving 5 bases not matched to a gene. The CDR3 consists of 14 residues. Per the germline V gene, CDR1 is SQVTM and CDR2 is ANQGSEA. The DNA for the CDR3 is TGCAGCGTTCGACTAGCGGGAAAGGAAGAGACCCAGTACTTC. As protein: CSVRLAGKEETQYF.

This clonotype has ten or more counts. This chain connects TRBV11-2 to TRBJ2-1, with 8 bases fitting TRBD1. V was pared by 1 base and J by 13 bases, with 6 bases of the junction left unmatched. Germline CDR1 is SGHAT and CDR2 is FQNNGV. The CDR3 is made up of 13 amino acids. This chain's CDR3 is CASSLVETGGQFF. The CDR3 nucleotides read TGTGCCAGCAGCTTAGTGGAAACAGGGGGACAGTTCTTC.

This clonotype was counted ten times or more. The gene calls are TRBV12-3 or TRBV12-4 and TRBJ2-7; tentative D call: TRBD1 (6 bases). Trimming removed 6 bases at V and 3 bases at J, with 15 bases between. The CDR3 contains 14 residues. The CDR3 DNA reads TGTGCCAGCAGCCCTGCAGGGGCCCACTACGAGCAGTACTTC. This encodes CASSPAGAHYEQYF.

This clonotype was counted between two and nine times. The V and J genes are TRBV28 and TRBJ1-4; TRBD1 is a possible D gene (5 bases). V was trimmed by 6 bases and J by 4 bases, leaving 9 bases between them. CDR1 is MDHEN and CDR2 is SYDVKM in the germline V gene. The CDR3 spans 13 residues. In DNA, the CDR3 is TGTGCCAGCAGCTCGGGACTTAATGAAAAACTGTTTTTT. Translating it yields CASSSGLNEKLFF.

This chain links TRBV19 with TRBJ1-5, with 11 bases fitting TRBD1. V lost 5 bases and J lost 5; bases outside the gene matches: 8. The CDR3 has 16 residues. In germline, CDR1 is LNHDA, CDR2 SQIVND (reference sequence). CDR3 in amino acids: CASSPPRGQGDQPQHF. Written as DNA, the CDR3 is TGTGCCAGTAGTCCCCCCCGGGGACAGGGGGATCAGCCCCAGCATTTT. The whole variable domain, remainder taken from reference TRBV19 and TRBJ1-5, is DGGITQSPKYLFRKEGQNVTLSCEQNLNHDAMYWYRQDPGQGLRLIYYSQIVNDFQKGDIAEGYSVSREKKESFPLTVTSAQKNPTAFYLCASSPPRGQGDQPQHFGDGTRLSIL.

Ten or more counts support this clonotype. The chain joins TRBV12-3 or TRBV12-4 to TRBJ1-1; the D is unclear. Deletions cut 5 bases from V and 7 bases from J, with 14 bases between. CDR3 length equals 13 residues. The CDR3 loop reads CASSESGRGEAFF. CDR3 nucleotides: TGTGCCAGCAGTGAATCCGGGAGAGGTGAAGCTTTCTTT.

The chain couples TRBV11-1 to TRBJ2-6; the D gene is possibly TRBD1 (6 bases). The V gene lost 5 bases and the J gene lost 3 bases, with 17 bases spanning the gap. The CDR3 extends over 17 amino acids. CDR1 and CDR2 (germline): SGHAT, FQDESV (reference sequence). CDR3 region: CASSPQTGIGGANVLTF. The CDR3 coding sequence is TGTGCCAGCAGCCCCCAAACAGGGATTGGTGGGGCCAACGTCCTGACTTTC.

In DNA, the CDR3 is TGTGCCAGCAGCGCCGGGACAGGGTCCGGGAACACTGAAGCTTTCTTT. As protein: CASSAGTGSGNTEAFF. This chain joins TRBV7-2 and TRBJ1-1; 9 nucleotides align to TRBD1. Germline V gives CDR1 SGHTA, CDR2 FQGNSA. The junction had 8 bases not matched to a gene; V was cut back by 5 bases and J by 1 base. This CDR3 comprises 16 residues.

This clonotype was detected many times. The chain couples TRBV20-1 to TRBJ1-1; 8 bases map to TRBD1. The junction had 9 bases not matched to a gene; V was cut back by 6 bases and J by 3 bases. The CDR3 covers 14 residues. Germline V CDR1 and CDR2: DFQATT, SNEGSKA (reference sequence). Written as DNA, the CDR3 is TGCAGTGCGCAAACGGACAGGGTGTACACTGAAGCTTTCTTT. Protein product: CSAQTDRVYTEAFF.

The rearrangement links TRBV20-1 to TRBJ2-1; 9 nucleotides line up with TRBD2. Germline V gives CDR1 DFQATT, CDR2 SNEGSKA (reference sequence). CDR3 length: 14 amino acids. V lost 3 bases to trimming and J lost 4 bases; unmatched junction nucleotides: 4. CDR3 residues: CSARPSGAYNEQFF. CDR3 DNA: TGCAGTGCTAGGCCTAGCGGGGCTTACAATGAGCAGTTCTTC.

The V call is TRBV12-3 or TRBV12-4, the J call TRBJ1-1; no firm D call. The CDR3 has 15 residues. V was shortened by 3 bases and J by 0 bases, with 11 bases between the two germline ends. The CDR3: CASSFGEKMNTEAFF. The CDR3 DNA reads TGTGCCAGCAGTTTCGGGGAGAAAATGAACACTGAAGCTTTCTTT.

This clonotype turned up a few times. The CDR3: CASSVADRLVDEQYF. The CDR3, as DNA: TGTGCCAGCAGCGTAGCGGACAGACTGGTAGACGAGCAGTACTTC. The rearrangement links TRBV9 to TRBJ2-7, with D tentatively TRBD1 (6 bases). The germline CDR1 and CDR2 sequences are SGDLS and YYNGEE. The CDR3 spans 15 residues. V lost 0 bases to trimming and J lost 5 bases, with 15 bases between them.

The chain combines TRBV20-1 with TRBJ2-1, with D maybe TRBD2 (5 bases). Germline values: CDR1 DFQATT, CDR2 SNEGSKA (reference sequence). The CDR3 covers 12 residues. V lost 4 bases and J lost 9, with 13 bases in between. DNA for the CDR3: TGCAGTGCTACAGACCCAGGAGGTGAGCAGTTCTTC. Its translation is CSATDPGGEQFF.

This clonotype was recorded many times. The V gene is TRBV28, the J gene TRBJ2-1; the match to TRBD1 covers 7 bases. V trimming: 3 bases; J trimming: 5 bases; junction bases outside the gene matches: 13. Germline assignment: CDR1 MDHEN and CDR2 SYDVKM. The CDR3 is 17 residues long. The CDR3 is CASSFPPRDSLHNEQFF. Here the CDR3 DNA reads TGTGCCAGCAGTTTCCCCCCTCGGGACAGTTTACACAATGAGCAGTTCTTC.

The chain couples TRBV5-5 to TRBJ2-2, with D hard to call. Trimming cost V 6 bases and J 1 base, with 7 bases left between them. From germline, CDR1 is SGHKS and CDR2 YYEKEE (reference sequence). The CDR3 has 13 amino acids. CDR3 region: CASKVGNTGELFF. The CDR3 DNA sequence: TGTGCCAGCAAGGTTGGGAACACCGGGGAGCTGTTTTTT.